Below, 18 T cell receptor beta chains from the same sample are listed, as sequenced in a study of blood T cell repertoires in COVID-19. Measured with immunoSEQ multiplex PCR; TCRdb has only the in-frame clones, and not every one. Altogether just over 300,000 clones are present, around 91% being singletons, with the ten largest covering 3.5% to 4.5%. Sequenced material: PBMCs or T cells enriched from blood (not recorded which). The source is a woman aged 18-29 years with acute COVID-19.

The gene calls are TRBV2 and TRBJ1-1; perhaps TRBD1 as D (5 bases). CDR1 and CDR2 (germline): SNHLY, FYNNEI. V was trimmed by 4 bases and J by 5 bases, leaving 11 bases between them. The CDR3 consists of 13 residues. DNA of the CDR3: TGTGCCAGCAGTGGCGGGGCTGGGACTGAAGCTTTCTTT. As protein: CASSGGAGTEAFF.

The chain joins TRBV10-3 to TRBJ2-3, with TRBD2 as a possible D gene (6 bases). This CDR3 comprises 12 residues. Germline CDR1 and CDR2: ENHRY and SYGVKD. V was trimmed by 6 bases and J by 5 bases, leaving 9 bases between them. The CDR3 region has the DNA TGTGCCATCAGCCCCGGGGGAGATACGCAGTATTTT. This encodes CAISPGGDTQYF.

This chain joins TRBV28 and TRBJ1-2; D possibly corresponds to TRBD1 (5 bases). Trimming took off 5 bases at V and 8 bases at J, with 15 bases between the two ends. The CDR3 runs to 13 residues. Germline V lookup: CDR1 MDHEN, CDR2 SYDVKM. The CDR3 bases are TGTGCCAGCAGTCCGGATACAGGATCCGGCTACACCTTC. This gives the protein CASSPDTGSGYTF.

The rearrangement links TRBV11-2 to TRBJ1-2, with TRBD1 identical over 9 bases. This CDR3 region has 15 residues. The V gene end was trimmed by 5 bases and the J gene end by 2 bases; junction bases not matched to a gene: 6. Germline V CDR1 and CDR2: SGHAT, FQNNGV. Here the CDR3 reads CASSRPGTGNYGYTF. For the CDR3, the DNA is TGTGCCAGCAGCCGCCCCGGGACAGGGAACTATGGCTACACCTTC.

J is TRBJ2-3 and V is TRBV28; 9 positions agree with TRBD2. The germline V gene has CDR1 MDHEN and CDR2 SYDVKM. This CDR3 has 18 residues. V lost 2 bases and J lost 0; bases outside the gene matches: 9. The CDR3 DNA sequence: TGTGCCAGCAGTTTACGGCTAGCGGGGAACCTAAGCACAGATACGCAGTATTTT. Residues: CASSLRLAGNLSTDTQYF.

The table lists this clone with a count of one. The chain has TRBV7-2 and TRBJ2-5; 9 bases match TRBD2. The CDR3 extends over 15 amino acids. Per the germline V gene, CDR1 is SGHTA and CDR2 is FQGNSA. V shed 1 base and J 5 bases; nucleotides not matched to a gene: 5. The CDR3 region is CASSLVGTSLETQYF. DNA of the CDR3: TGTGCCAGCAGCTTAGTAGGGACTAGCTTGGAGACCCAGTACTTC.

The rearrangement uses TRBV7-3 and TRBJ2-7, with 7 bases identical to TRBD2. This CDR3 comprises 15 residues. V shed 5 bases, J shed 3 bases, and the junction held 10 bases outside the gene matches. From germline, CDR1 is SGHTA and CDR2 FQGTGA. DNA of the CDR3: TGTGCCAGCAGCCCGACGGGCGGGAGTAACTACGAGCAGTACTTC. Its translation is CASSPTGGSNYEQYF.

The chain links TRBV28 to TRBJ2-7; TRBD2 matches 11 bases. This CDR3 has 16 residues. V lost 5 bases to trimming and J lost 3 bases; unmatched junction nucleotides: 9. Germline V gene lookup returns CDR1 MDHEN and CDR2 SYDVKM. The CDR3 DNA sequence: TGTGCCAGCAGTAACTCCGGACTAGCGGGTTTCTACGAGCAGTACTTC. Its protein is CASSNSGLAGFYEQYF. Based on the CDR3 plus reference TRBV28 and TRBJ2-7, the full variable domain is DVKVTQSSRYLVKRTGEKVFLECVQDMDHENMFWYRQDPGLGLRLIYFSYDVKMKEKGDIPEGYSVSREKKERFSLILESASTNQTSMYLCASSNSGLAGFYEQYFGPGTRLTVT.

The rearrangement links TRBV6-5 to TRBJ2-2, with D unclear. Between the trimmed V and J ends, which lost 0 bases and 5 bases, there was a span of 7 bases. The CDR3 sequence is 14 residues long. Germline V gives CDR1 MNHEY, CDR2 SVGAGI. The CDR3 DNA is TGTGCCAGCAGTTACTCGATACGGACCGGGGAGCTGTTTTTT. Amino acids: CASSYSIRTGELFF.

The rearrangement joins TRBV3-1 (or the pseudogene TRBV3-2) to TRBJ2-1; TRBD2 agrees at 15 bases. Germline V gene data show CDR1 as LGHDT and CDR2 as YNNKEL (reference sequence). The CDR3 length is 18 residues. Trimming at V came to 0 bases and at J to 3 bases, leaving 3 bases not matched to a gene. In DNA, the CDR3 is TGTGCCAGCAGCCAAGAAAGGACTAGCGGGAGGGACTACAATGAGCAGTTCTTC. It yields the protein CASSQERTSGRDYNEQFF.

This chain joins TRBV7-9 and TRBJ2-3; 12 bases fit TRBD2. Trimming removed 2 bases from V and 3 bases from J; junction bases left unmatched: 12. Germline CDR1 and CDR2: SEHNR and FQNEAQ (reference sequence). This CDR3 contains 19 residues. The DNA of the CDR3 is TGTGCCAGCAGCTTATTAAGGGGAAAGACTAGCGGGAGTACAGATACGCAGTATTTT. Translating gives CASSLLRGKTSGSTDTQYF.

The V and J genes are TRBV6-5 and TRBJ2-7, with a weak D call TRBD1 (6 bases). The V end was cut by 5 bases, the J end by 1 base, with 12 bases between. This CDR3 spans 14 amino acids. CDR1 is MNHEY, CDR2 SVGAGI, per germline. CDR3 protein: CASSRDTISYEQYF. CDR3 coding DNA: TGTGCCAGCAGTCGGGACACCATTTCCTACGAGCAGTACTTC.

The chain has TRBV7-6 and TRBJ2-2; 11 bases fit TRBD1. This CDR3 is 15 amino acids long. J was trimmed by 6 bases and V by 4 bases; bases with no gene match: 4. Per the germline V gene, CDR1 is SGHVS and CDR2 is FNYEAQ. The CDR3 spells CASSSGQGGAGELFF. The DNA for the CDR3 is TGTGCCAGCAGCTCGGGACAGGGGGGAGCCGGGGAGCTGTTTTTT.

The V gene is TRBV5-1, the J gene TRBJ2-7; 9 bases fit TRBD1. J lost 6 bases, V lost 7 bases, and 8 bases had no gene match. This CDR3 is 13 amino acids long. Germline assignment: CDR1 SGHRS and CDR2 YFSETQ. The CDR3 loop reads CASSGQGVAEQYF. CDR3 sequence (DNA): TGCGCCAGCTCGGGACAGGGTGTAGCCGAGCAGTACTTC.

The V and J genes are TRBV9 and TRBJ1-1; 8 bases fit TRBD1. V lost 0 bases and J lost 3; bases outside the gene matches: 10. Germline V gene lookup returns CDR1 SGDLS and CDR2 YYNGEE. CDR3 length equals 17 residues. This chain's CDR3 is CASSVGGTGRRDTEAFF. For the CDR3, the DNA is TGTGCCAGCAGCGTAGGTGGGACAGGACGAAGGGACACTGAAGCTTTCTTT. Full variable domain (rest looked up from reference TRBV9 and TRBJ1-1): DSGVTQTPKHLITATGQRVTLRCSPRSGDLSVYWYQQSLDQGLQFLIQYYNGEERAKGNILERFSAQQFPDLHSELNLSSLELGDSALYFCASSVGGTGRRDTEAFFGQGTRLTVV.

The rearrangement joins TRBV29-1 to TRBJ1-1; D is perhaps TRBD1 (6 bases). CDR1 is SQVTM, CDR2 ANQGSEA, per germline. The CDR3 loop spans 13 amino acids. Trimming pared 7 bases from V and 10 bases from J, leaving 22 bases between. This chain's CDR3 is CSGRPQGPVRAFF. CDR3 nucleotide sequence: TGCAGCGGCAGACCCCAGGGGCCCGTGAGAGCTTTCTTT.

The genes are TRBV9 and TRBJ1-4; D remains unclear. The germline V gene encodes CDR1 SGDLS and CDR2 YYNGEE. The CDR3 spans 16 residues. The V end lost 0 bases, the J end lost 4 bases, and 13 bases lay between the germline ends. The CDR3 region has the DNA TGTGCCAGCAGCGTAGGAATCGGGTCATTTAATGAAAAACTGTTTTTT. This encodes CASSVGIGSFNEKLFF.

The J gene is TRBJ2-7, the V gene TRBV6-5, with TRBD2 as a possible D gene (6 bases). V was trimmed by 7 bases and J by 3 bases, leaving 16 bases between them. The V gene's germline CDR1 is MNHEY and CDR2 SVGAGI. The length of the CDR3 is 14 residues. The CDR3 loop is CASKVSGANYEQYF. The CDR3 DNA reads as TGTGCCAGCAAGGTTAGCGGAGCAAACTACGAGCAGTACTTC.